This TCR beta chain emerged from a study of CD8+ T cells in alopecia areata. Investigators isolated RNA and reverse transcribed it into cDNA to act as the sequencing template. The method was immunoSEQ multiplex PCR; TCRdb's version includes in-frame clones alone and lacks a portion of them. In the table there are roughly 250,000 clones, less than 80% of which are singletons. This clone showed up just a few times. What it recognizes is unknown. Trimming pared 4 bases from V and 8 bases from J, leaving 14 bases between. The CDR3 runs 12 residues. Looked up from germline, CDR1 is GTSNPN and CDR2 is SVGIG (reference sequence). Study observations and caveats: Clonality exceeded that of normal scalp in lesional scalp, most notably in alopecia totalis/universalis.

This receptor was taken from a human donor with alopecia areata. Sequencing was performed on CD4+ T cells sorted from blood, taken at week 0. The chain carries TRBV30 and TRBJ1-2; D possibly corresponds to TRBD1 (5 bases). This CDR3 is CAWNRGLIGYTF. In nucleotides, the CDR3 is TGTGCCTGGAATCGGGGGTTAATCGGCTACACCTTC.